Each of the 13 T cell receptor beta chains below was sequenced from the same sample in a study of cytomegalovirus exposure and HLA in healthy donors. The primer mix had 60 Vbeta and 13 Jbeta primers. The data were produced by immunoSEQ multiplex PCR, yet TCRdb's version contains in-frame clones alone and is incomplete. This sample has 95,000 to 130,000 clones, with about 59% found just once. The sample was PBMCs. Receptor source: a woman aged 40 to 55 in good health and CMV-seropositive.

The rearrangement links TRBV7-6 to TRBJ2-1; D is possibly TRBD2 (5 bases). V lost 5 bases to trimming and J lost 3 bases, with 14 bases between them. The CDR3 spans 15 residues. Germline V gene sequence: CDR1 SGHVS, CDR2 FNYEAQ. Written as DNA, the CDR3 is TGTGCCAGCAGCGCAGACCGGGAATACTACAATGAGCAGTTCTTC. Translating it yields CASSADREYYNEQFF.

In this sample, this clone turned up once. The chain employs TRBV6-6 and TRBJ2-7; unclear D gene. Germline V CDR1 and CDR2: MNHNY, SVGAGI (reference sequence). V lost 2 bases and J lost 2, with 10 bases in between. There are 14 residues in the CDR3. CDR3 amino acids: CASSYDFGTYEQYF. DNA of the CDR3: TGTGCCAGCAGTTACGACTTCGGCACCTACGAGCAGTACTTC.

As for this clone: Other DNA sequences of this sample code for an identical CDR3. In nucleotides, the CDR3 is TGCAGTGCCCCCCTCAACACTGAAGCTTTCTTT. It specifies CSAPLNTEAFF. J is TRBJ1-1 and V is TRBV20-1; D call uncertain. There are 11 residues in the CDR3. V lost 6 bases and J 2 bases, leaving 7 bases between the germline ends. The germline V gene encodes CDR1 DFQATT and CDR2 SNEGSKA (reference sequence).

V usage is TRBV7-9 and J usage is TRBJ2-1, with D hard to call. Germline V CDR1 and CDR2: SEHNR, FQNEAQ (reference sequence). The CDR3 is made up of 14 amino acids. Trimming removed 2 bases from V and 5 bases from J, with 10 bases in between. This CDR3 is CASSLLSSDNEQFF. CDR3 nucleotides: TGTGCCAGCAGCTTATTGTCCTCGGACAATGAGCAGTTCTTC. The variable domain in full, with the rest retrieved from reference TRBV7-9 and TRBJ2-1, is DTGVSQNPRHKITKRGQNVTFRCDPISEHNRLYWYRQTLGQGPEFLTYFQNEAQLEKSRLLSDRFSAERPKGSFSTLEIQRTEQGDSAMYLCASSLLSSDNEQFFGPGTRLTVL.

The CDR3 protein is CASSLTWRSEAFF. The CDR3 coding sequence is TGTGCCAGCAGCTTAACGTGGAGGTCTGAAGCTTTCTTT. The chain couples TRBV7-3 to TRBJ1-1, with D uncertain. The V and J ends lost 0 bases and 6 bases respectively, with 8 bases between them. The CDR3 totals 13 residues. Germline V gene sequence: CDR1 SGHTA, CDR2 FQGTGA. The entire variable domain, with the rest obtained from reference TRBV7-3 and TRBJ1-1, is as follows: GAGVSQTPSNKVTEKGKYVELRCDPISGHTALYWYRQSLGQGPEFLIYFQGTGAADDSGLPNDRFFAVRPEGSVSTLKIQRTERGDSAVYLCASSLTWRSEAFFGQGTRLTVV.

The gene calls are TRBV5-1 and TRBJ2-5; D perhaps matches TRBD1 (5 bases). V gave up 4 bases and J gave up 5 bases, with 15 bases separating them. This CDR3 contains 14 residues. From germline, CDR1 is SGHRS and CDR2 YFSETQ. The CDR3 protein is CASSHLDSRETQYF. The CDR3 nucleotides are TGCGCCAGCAGCCACCTCGACAGTAGGGAGACCCAGTACTTC.

The count of this clone is one. The chain employs TRBV7-2 and TRBJ1-5; 9 nucleotides agree with TRBD1. With V trimmed by 5 bases and J by 5 bases, 10 bases remained unmatched. This CDR3 comprises 16 residues. Germline lookup yields CDR1 SGHTA and CDR2 FQGNSA. The CDR3 loop is CASSPSPGQGYQPQHF. In nucleotides, the CDR3 is TGTGCCAGCAGCCCAAGTCCGGGACAGGGATATCAGCCCCAGCATTTT.

The V call is TRBV6-5, the J call TRBJ1-2; 8 bases fit TRBD1. J lost 3 bases, V lost 6 bases, and 6 bases had no gene match. The germline V gene encodes CDR1 MNHEY and CDR2 SVGAGI. CDR3 length: 14 amino acids. The CDR3 reads CASRPGGAYYGYTF. In DNA form, the CDR3 reads TGTGCCAGCAGACCAGGGGGCGCCTACTATGGCTACACCTTC.

This sequence joins TRBV7-6 and TRBJ2-2; 7 nucleotides agree with TRBD2. CDR3 size: 16 residues. Germline CDR1 is SGHVS and CDR2 is FNYEAQ. V dropped 5 bases and J dropped 6; count of bases not matched to a gene: 12. CDR3 protein: CASSPAVGGFAGELFF. The CDR3 region has the DNA TGTGCCAGCAGCCCCGCGGTGGGAGGGTTCGCCGGGGAGCTGTTTTTT.

The chain recombines TRBV27 with TRBJ1-5, with 7 bases fitting TRBD1. Trimming removed 6 bases from V and 7 bases from J; junction bases left unmatched: 15. This CDR3 is built from 16 residues. CDR1 and CDR2 from the germline V gene are MNHEY and SMNVEV (reference sequence). The chain's CDR3 is CASSDLRDSRRQPQHF. CDR3 nucleotide sequence: TGTGCCAGCAGCGACCTCCGGGACAGCCGCAGGCAGCCCCAGCATTTT.

This clone showed up just a few times. This chain joins TRBV10-3 and TRBJ2-5; D may be TRBD1 (6 bases). The J call is uncertain, as TRBJ2-7 better fits the DNA end. This CDR3 has 15 residues. The germline CDR1 and CDR2 sequences are ENHRY and SYGVKD. The CDR3 reads CAISDPWDTSYEQYF. The CDR3 DNA sequence: TGTGCCATCAGTGATCCATGGGACACATCCTACGAGCAGTACTTC.

The chain couples TRBV5-1 to TRBJ2-7; 7 nucleotides align to TRBD1. The CDR3 has 15 residues. Germline V gives CDR1 SGHRS, CDR2 YFSETQ. Losses at the gene ends were 1 base for V and 6 bases for J; bases not matched to a gene: 10. Here the CDR3 reads CASSLLEGARGEQYF. The CDR3 DNA reads as TGCGCCAGCAGCTTGCTTGAGGGGGCGAGGGGCGAGCAGTACTTC.

The chain combines TRBV5-6 with TRBJ2-2; 9 positions agree with TRBD2. The trim removed 3 bases at V and 5 bases at J, leaving 8 bases unmatched. CDR1 SGHDT and CDR2 YYEEEE come from the germline V gene. The CDR3 extends over 16 amino acids. The CDR3 nucleotides are TGTGCCAGCAGCTGGGGTGGTAGCGGGAGTACCGGGGAGCTGTTTTTT. The encoded protein is CASSWGGSGSTGELFF.